This T cell receptor beta chain is from a study of blood T cells in healthy people across ages (dated by TCRdb to the mid-2010s). With respect to the entire study: In model experiments, template switching captured roughly one uniquely barcoded TCR beta cDNA molecule for every two T cells. Age-related changes in TCR beta repertoire diversity were measured in the study by deep sequencing normalized with unique cDNA molecular identifiers. The donors were divided into four age groups: young (average roughly 15 years), middle-aged (over 35), aged (approximately 62) and long-lived (around 80). Two additional independent replicas of 1 million unique cDNA reads from the same blood draw were analyzed for two donors (one aged 18 to 30 and one aged 80 or older). On the study overall, not on this receptor specifically: As age increased, observed TCR beta diversity per million T cells dropped in a roughly linear way, and a significant reduction was already evident by age about 40. Compared with the aged group, the long-lived group had more naive CD4+ T cells, fewer expanded clones and increased TCR diversity, suggesting age selection. Total diversity estimates from one million sequenced T cells were considered lower bounds and underestimates. Conclusive comparison of naive and antigen-experienced compartments was prevented by the profiling of bulk unsorted PBMCs. A strong correlation was found between observed TCR beta diversity and the percentage of naive T cells measured by flow cytometry. Because the CMV infection status of the donors was unknown, age-related changes in expanded clonotypes may potentially have been confounded.

The roughly 39 donors, aged about 6 to 90 years, were systemically healthy Caucasian individuals from Russia. Roughly 10 milliliters of peripheral blood were drawn from each donor into EDTA-treated Vacutainer tubes. Ficoll-Paque density-gradient centrifugation was used to isolate PBMCs, with at least 7 million per sample. Trizol reagent was used to extract total RNA from PBMCs, with at least 5 micrograms per sample. For every donor, an aliquot of PBMCs went through flow cytometry to measure the percentages of naive CD45RAhigh/CD27high T cells. The method behind the library was 5' RACE. Instrument used: Illumina HiSeq 2500. A second about 7 to 12 cycle PCR used a sample-barcoded 5' primer and a J-beta primer mix. A template-switch 5' adaptor carrying 12 random nucleotides introduced a unique molecular identifier onto each TCR beta cDNA molecule. Each sample yielded at least 3 million CDR3-containing paired-end reads. The Mint cDNA synthesis kit, primed by a TRBC-specific oligonucleotide, was used to synthesize first-strand cDNA from all RNA. All cDNA was treated with uracil-DNA glycosylase and then went through a first 18-cycle PCR with the universal primers M1SS and BC2_uni_R. The published analysis was carried out like this. For normalization, 1 million high-quality reads, each with a distinct molecular identifier, were randomly selected from each sample. Reads with shared molecular identifiers were discarded instead of being binned into consensus sequences. CDR3 identification, clonotype clustering and error correction used MiTCR with a Q25 quality threshold and the strictest error-elimination algorithm. A nonparametric unseen species model using Euler transformation provided a lower-bound estimate of total TCR beta diversity. In TCRdb, the public reads were trimmed at Q25 with fastp and aligned with MiXCR, with productive beta chains retained. Rows merge per CDR3 protein into single entries with the most common DNA and genes. What appears here as the V and J calls and clone size reflects TCRdb's work, not the paper's. The sample profile shows more than 750,000 distinct CDR3 sequences; 25% to 35% of them were found once. The ten largest make up 10% to 13% of the sample.

This clonotype was seen repeatedly, ten times or more. Its recognized antigen is unknown. No base quality values were provided; no much bigger clone lies one nucleotide off. A further study also used this sample, focusing on T cells of mothers and their children. The second paper further reports: Nine systemically healthy Caucasian individuals, comprising three mothers and their six children, were included as donors. cDNA synthesis used all of the extracted RNA, with about 1.5 ug of RNA in each 15 ul reaction. In the second PCR, the M1S primer added sample barcodes and 2-4 random nucleotides. Over 8.5 million TCR beta CDR3 reads were obtained for each mother, and 2.5 million to 3 million reads were obtained for each child. Thymic selection shapes the output of TCR recombination in a similar way in related and unrelated pairs, and inherited differences have a minor effect. Related mother-child pairs always showed normalized repertoire overlap that was slightly higher than in unrelated mother-child pairs, though the difference was never significant. No persistent microchimeric T cell clones were found, with a detection sensitivity of approximately 100 clones per million clonotypes. In the study, deep NGS was used to compare the TCR beta repertoires of mothers and children, and features distinguishing related mother-child pairs from unrelated individuals were sought. Mothers averaged about 40 +/- 4 years of age and children averaged around 10 +/- 4 years. Libraries were sequenced on Illumina HiSeq 2000 with 100+100 nt paired-end reads after adapter ligation with NEBNext reagents. To prevent cross-contamination, the mother and child libraries were prepared one month apart and sequenced in separate runs. For each donor, between about 500,000 and 2,200,000 distinct TCR beta clonotypes were identified. Naive TCR beta clonotypes were estimated from low-frequency clonotypes matched to each donor's FACS-determined naive share, without sorting.

This TCR was recovered from a woman aged 40 to 50 in good health. Sequenced material: blood.

CDR3 loop: CAVYSQANYGYTF. The nucleotide sequence reads as follows: TGTGCCGTATACAGCCAAGCTAACTATGGCTACACCTTC. In this chain, TRBV28 is recombined with TRBJ1-2; no confident D gene assignment can be made. The CDR3 contains 13 residues, cysteine and phenylalanine counted. CDR3 DNA only is kept here, 39 bases in frame from base 1. CDR1 and CDR2 are read off the germline V gene as MDHEN and SYDVKM. V and J are truncated by 11 bases and 0 bases respectively, leaving an intervening sequence of 13 bases.